This T cell receptor (beta chain) was identified during a study of CD8 T cells in ankylosing spondylitis. Study outcomes and limitations: It was reported that disease-linked clones were significantly enriched in matched ankylosing spondylitis synovial fluid.

CDR1 and CDR2 (germline): SGHRS, YFSETQ. The CDR3 consists of 17 residues. V lost 1 base and J lost 5, with 21 bases in between. TCRdb re-called the 5' RACE reads through MiXCR, storing one row per CDR3 protein. The repertoire holds some 240,000 distinct CDR3 sequences, around 7.8% seen once, with under 7.5% in the top ten. As regards this clonotype: The antigen is undetermined.

The specimen was blood, either unsorted or a sorted T cell fraction (not recorded which). This TCR was sampled from a male donor with ankylosing spondylitis or in good health (not recorded which). The chain uses TRBV5-1 and TRBJ2-5; D is perhaps TRBD2 (5 bases). The CDR3 spells CASSLYQSGDVQETQYF. CDR3 bases: TGCGCCAGCAGCTTGTACCAATCCGGGGATGTCCAGGAGACCCAGTACTTC.